This T cell receptor beta chain emerged from a study of response to subunit inactivated influenza vaccine. TCRdb reprocessed the RT-PCR reads via MiXCR and lists one record per CDR3 protein. The sample records approximately 200,000 distinct CDR3 sequences, roughly 14% being singletons. The TCR comes from a man in his fifties who received an inactivated influenza vaccine. The sequenced sample was CD8+ T cells sorted from PBMCs, obtained less than 6 days after vaccination.

The CDR3 is CASSKHITGDSTDTQYF. For the CDR3, the DNA is TGTGCCAGCAGCAAACACATTACAGGGGACAGCACAGATACGCAGTATTTT. The V call is TRBV21-1, the J call TRBJ2-3; the table's TRBD1 call for D was not verified on the DNA. TRBV21-1 is annotated as a pseudogene. This CDR3 contains 17 residues.